The clone carrying this T cell receptor (beta chain) occurred a few times. Its target is unknown. Scientists made TCR beta libraries using quantitative 5'-RACE with molecular barcodes. TCRdb redid the calling of the 5' RACE reads with MiXCR, one entry per CDR3 protein. The table lists a few hundred thousand distinct CDR3 sequences, more than 20% of them singletons, with approximately 3.7% in the top ten. Germline V gene sequence: CDR1 SGHRS, CDR2 YFSETQ. CDR3 length equals 14 residues. V was pared by 4 bases and J by 3 bases, with 14 bases between. This entry comes from a study of CD8 T cells in ankylosing spondylitis. Study-level points and caveats: Seemingly distinctive of ankylosing spondylitis blood was a TCR beta motif formed by eight highly homologous variants. Past research had described some motif variants in reactive arthritis synovial fluid and blood. Peripheral blood samples showed relatively rare disease-linked clones, and these clones were CD8+.

Sequences were obtained from blood, either unsorted or a sorted T cell fraction (not recorded which). The V call is TRBV5-1, the J call TRBJ2-7; the D gene is possibly TRBD2 (5 bases). The receptor was derived from a female donor with ankylosing spondylitis or in good health (not recorded which). The CDR3 region has the DNA TGCGCCAGCAGCCCCGCGGGCAGAAACTACGAGCAGTACTTC. Protein product: CASSPAGRNYEQYF.